This T cell receptor (beta chain) was sequenced during a study of blood T cell repertoires in COVID-19. Background on the study: Whether acute or convalescent, the COVID-19 samples came from the United States, Italy and Spain. Nucleic acid was either cDNA or gDNA, and it came from T cells, B-cell-depleted T cells, or PBMCs.

Per the original methods: Estimated nucleated cell counts came from reference gene primer amplification. Clones were read by immunoSEQ multiplex PCR, and TCRdb kept only the in-frame ones, dropping some. V and J calls and clone size are copied from that table; D and trimming were computed from the DNA. The table includes about 300,000 clones, around 88% detected once. With 4 bases clipped from V and 3 bases from J, the junction kept 10 bases outside the gene matches. The CDR3 length is 18 residues. In germline, CDR1 is KGHDR, CDR2 SFDVKD. Sequencing was performed on peripheral blood. The TCR originated in a woman aged 45-59 years with acute or convalescent COVID-19. This sequence joins TRBV24-1 and TRBJ2-1; TRBD2 matches at 11 bases. The CDR3 DNA sequence: TGTGCCACCAGTGACCCCACTAGCGGGAGAGGTGGCTACAATGAGCAGTTCTTC. Its translation is CATSDPTSGRGGYNEQFF.